This T cell receptor (beta chain) is from a study of blood T cells in healthy people across ages (dated by TCRdb to about 2015). Broadly, across the study: In model experiments, template switching captured roughly one uniquely barcoded TCR beta cDNA molecule for every two T cells. The study measured age-related changes in TCR beta repertoire diversity using deep sequencing normalized with unique cDNA molecular identifiers. The donors were divided into four age groups: young (average 16 years), middle-aged (under 40), aged (approximately 62) and long-lived (more than 75). To avoid experimental bias, donors of different ages were spread randomly across the sequencing lanes. The study analyzed two additional independent replicas of 1 million unique cDNA reads from the same blood draw for two donors, one aged 18 to 30 and one aged 80 or older. Results the study describes overall, beyond this receptor: Because donor CMV infection status was unknown, age-related changes in expanded clonotypes were potentially confounded. Because profiling used bulk unsorted PBMCs, naive and antigen-experienced compartments could not be compared conclusively. A strong correlation was found between observed TCR beta diversity and the percentage of naive T cells measured by flow cytometry. Estimates of total diversity based on one million sequenced T cells were regarded as lower bounds and as underestimates. As age increased, observed TCR beta diversity per million T cells dropped in a roughly linear way, and a significant reduction was already evident by age 40. Compared with the aged group, more naive CD4+ T cells, fewer expanded clones and increased TCR diversity were shown by the long-lived group, suggesting age selection.

The donors were roughly 39 Caucasian individuals from Russia, aged about 6 to 95 years, who were systemically healthy. Each donor gave 9.5 to 10 milliliters of peripheral blood, drawn into EDTA-treated Vacutainer tubes. Ficoll-Paque density-gradient centrifugation was used to isolate PBMCs, with at least 6.5 million per sample. Total RNA, at least 6 micrograms per sample, was extracted from PBMCs with Trizol reagent. The percentages of naive CD45RAhigh/CD27high T cells were determined by flow cytometry on a PBMC aliquot from every donor. The library came from 5' RACE. The instrument was an Illumina HiSeq 2500. A second PCR of roughly 7 to 11 cycles was performed with a sample-barcoded 5' primer and a J-beta primer mix. Each TCR beta cDNA molecule received a unique molecular identifier from a template-switch 5' adaptor carrying 12 random nucleotides. Each sample yielded at least 2.5 million CDR3-containing paired-end reads. All of the RNA was converted into first-strand cDNA using the Mint cDNA synthesis kit, with a TRBC-specific oligonucleotide serving as the primer. Following uracil-DNA glycosylase treatment, all cDNA underwent a first 18-cycle PCR with the universal primers M1SS and BC2_uni_R. The authors processed their data as follows. For normalization, 1 million high-quality reads were randomly selected from each sample, with every read carrying a distinct molecular identifier. Reads sharing molecular identifiers were discarded rather than binned into consensus sequences. MiTCR, run with a Q25 quality threshold and the strictest error-elimination algorithm, handled CDR3 identification, clonotype clustering and error correction. Lower-bound total TCR beta diversity was estimated with a nonparametric unseen species model using Euler transformation. TCRdb reanalyzed the raw reads on its own, using fastp at Q25 for trimming and MiXCR for clone calling, and kept in-frame beta chains. Rows are unified per CDR3 protein, each entry keeping the most common DNA and genes. The V and J calls come from TCRdb's annotation, not from the publication. This sample holds some 710,000 distinct CDR3 sequences; about 42% were observed only once. Jointly, the top ten make up about a sixth of the sample.

V sheds 4 bases and J sheds 1 base, leaving 14 bases between their ends. Spanning cysteine to phenylalanine, the CDR3 consists of 16 amino acids. Only CDR3 DNA is held: 48 bases, read in frame from base 1. For CDR1 and CDR2, the germline V gene (reference sequence) lists MNHEY and SMNVEV. This clonotype occurred a few times. The specificity of this receptor is unknown. No much larger clone is present one base from it, and per-base qualities are unavailable. The sequenced sample consisted of blood. Rearrangement joined TRBV27 to TRBJ2-1; TRBD1 might be the D gene, on 6 matching bases. The TCR sequence derives from an elderly man in good health. The CDR3 loop reads CASSSSDRESYNEQFF. The DNA is as follows: TGTGCCAGCAGTTCGTCGGACAGAGAGTCCTACAATGAGCAGTTCTTC.